This is a list of T cell receptor beta chains from one sample in a study of T cells in Graves' hyperthyroidism and ophthalmopathy. One entry per CDR3 protein results from TCRdb running MiXCR on the multiplex PCR reads. The repertoire consists of 450,000 to 700,000 distinct CDR3 sequences, with about half occurring once and the leading ten covering about 20%. Input material: peripheral blood or thyroid tissue (not recorded which). Every receptor here comes from an adult woman with Graves' disease, either hyperthyroidism or ophthalmopathy (not recorded which). CDR3s include the opening cysteine and the closing phenylalanine or tryptophan. Fields, in order: clone size, V gene, CDR3 protein. The size of a clone is reported for some rows only, either as once, few or many, or as a class for expanded clones.

size: NA
V: TRBV25-1
CDR3: CASSTRPARSITYEQYF

size: NA
V: TRBV7-9
CDR3: CASSLVAQGNTGELFF

size: NA
V: TRBV5-4
CDR3: CASSLLSGLVVETQYF

size: NA
V: TRBV29-1
CDR3: CSQELSASYEQYF

size: NA
V: TRBV7-2
CDR3: CASSPSQRGSYQETQYF

size: once
V: TRBV29-1
CDR3: CSVESQGTQYF

size: NA
V: TRBV7-3
CDR3: CASSQGQGSGYTF

size: many
V: TRBV4-2
CDR3: CASSQVERGAEAFF

size: NA
V: TRBV7-2
CDR3: CASSLPTRGRELFF

size: few
V: TRBV10-3
CDR3: CAISAWGGANVLTF

size: many
V: TRBV7-8
CDR3: CASSLGGGYNSPLHF

size: NA
V: TRBV5-1
CDR3: CASSYREAENSPLHF

size: once
V: TRBV5-1
CDR3: CASSLVPSIANTGELFF

size: many
V: TRBV5-1
CDR3: CASSLARLETQYF

size: NA
V: TRBV20-1
CDR3: CSANYHGAGAGDTEAFF

size: many
V: TRBV5-1
CDR3: CASTRTPQKQPQHF

size: NA
V: TRBV2
CDR3: CASRRDSVNQPQHF

size: NA
V: TRBV5-5
CDR3: CASSLGDRDGYTF

size: NA
V: TRBV20-1
CDR3: CSARTAGNTF

size: many
V: TRBV12-3/TRBV12-4
CDR3: CASSLGRSIYEQYF

size: NA
V: TRBV15
CDR3: CATSRVRQGLHYGYTF

size: many
V: TRBV20-1
CDR3: CSARDVSGNQPQHF

size: many
V: TRBV5-1
CDR3: CASSLDRSSYEQYF

size: many
V: TRBV4-1
CDR3: CASSRMGLAGAYEQYF

size: NA
V: TRBV28
CDR3: CASRDYGGRHEQYF

size: many
V: TRBV6-6
CDR3: CASSQGKFIHEQYF

size: NA
V: TRBV12-3/TRBV12-4
CDR3: CASSRRGTGELFF

size: many
V: TRBV2
CDR3: CASNPDMGETQYF

size: NA
V: TRBV28
CDR3: CASSQLAGLKQYF

size: many
V: TRBV2
CDR3: CASSSDRVEQYF

size: many
V: TRBV7-2
CDR3: CASSSRQVTYNSPLHF

size: many
V: TRBV6-5
CDR3: CATRQSVYGYTF

size: NA
V: TRBV2
CDR3: CASSQEHRDGYTF

size: NA
V: TRBV6-1
CDR3: CASERDGLGNTIYF

size: many
V: TRBV24-1
CDR3: CATSEPLTGELFF

size: many
V: TRBV6-1
CDR3: CASSGRDRYSYEQYF

size: NA
V: TRBV7-6
CDR3: CASSPTHQETQYF

size: NA
V: TRBV7-9
CDR3: CASGLKAYEQYF

size: many
V: TRBV24-1
CDR3: CATGQPNSYEQYF

size: few
V: TRBV7-8
CDR3: CASSPQGPQHF

size: many
V: TRBV7-9
CDR3: CASSLWFDYGYTF

size: NA
V: TRBV5-1
CDR3: CASSLDAGAGSTEAFF

size: many
V: TRBV4-2
CDR3: CASSQVLAGGIHEQYF

size: many
V: TRBV7-8
CDR3: CASSPARVGTGFYEQYF

size: few
V: TRBV7-2
CDR3: CASSLPGRSGNTIYF